This entry lists 32 T cell receptor beta chains sequenced from one sample in a study of T cells in Graves' hyperthyroidism and ophthalmopathy (dated by TCRdb to the late 2010s). The library was built by means of multiplex PCR. TCRdb lists the instrument as Illumina HiSeq 2000. Amplification of TCR beta CDR3 regions was carried out from RNA transcripts. A first-round RT-PCR of the TCR CDR3 used the HTBI primer set with the Qiagen OneStep RT-PCR kit. The public reads were reprocessed in TCRdb via fastp at Q25 and MiXCR, keeping in-frame beta chains. Entries are consolidated by CDR3 protein sequence, retaining the most common genes and DNA. The table for this sample lists more than 350,000 distinct CDR3 sequences; about 15% of them were counted only once. Roughly 33% of the sample lies in the top ten. What was sequenced was blood. The receptors stem from a woman in her twenties or thirties with Graves' hyperthyroidism.

The gene calls are TRBV24-1 and TRBJ2-1; a weak D match, TRBD2 (5 bases). The germline V gene encodes CDR1 KGHDR and CDR2 SFDVKD. Deletions cut 2 bases from V and 4 bases from J, with 17 bases between. The CDR3 consists of 17 residues. This chain's CDR3 is CATSDSLGRAKYNEQFF. DNA of the CDR3: TGTGCCACCAGTGATTCTCTCGGGCGGGCGAAATACAATGAGCAGTTCTTC.

This clonotype has at least ten counts. The gene calls are TRBV27 and TRBJ2-5, with D possibly being TRBD2 (6 bases). CDR1 and CDR2 from the germline V gene are MNHEY and SMNVEV (reference sequence). This CDR3 is built from 17 residues. V was shortened by 4 bases and J by 1 base, with 19 bases between the two germline ends. CDR3 sequence reads: CASSYEASEGFQETQYF. In nucleotides, the CDR3 is TGTGCCAGCAGTTACGAGGCTAGCGAGGGTTTCCAAGAGACCCAGTACTTC.

This clonotype was counted a few times. The genes are TRBV28 and TRBJ2-3, with D possibly being TRBD1 or TRBD2 (5 bases each). The CDR3 contains 13 residues. In germline, CDR1 is MDHEN, CDR2 SYDVKM. Deletions cut 8 bases from V and 2 bases from J, with 11 bases between. CDR3 loop: CASGGLYTDTQYF. In DNA form, the CDR3 reads TGTGCCAGCGGGGGATTGTACACAGATACGCAGTATTTT.

V usage is TRBV5-1 and J usage is TRBJ2-1; TRBD2 agrees at 12 bases. Germline assignment: CDR1 SGHRS and CDR2 YFSETQ. J gave up 3 bases and V 4 bases, and 5 bases lay outside the gene matches. This CDR3 spans 16 amino acids. This chain's CDR3 is CASSGGLAGRYNEQFF. The CDR3 nucleotides read TGCGCCAGCAGCGGGGGACTAGCGGGCCGCTACAATGAGCAGTTCTTC.

The rearrangement joins TRBV20-1 to TRBJ2-3; either TRBD1 or TRBD2 may fit D (5 bases each). The germline CDR1 and CDR2 sequences are DFQATT and SNEGSKA (reference sequence). Trimming shortened V by 4 bases and J by 3 bases, and 14 bases separated the two germline ends. The CDR3 has 14 amino acids. The CDR3: CSATRDRNTDTQYF. CDR3 bases: TGCAGTGCTACCCGGGACCGAAATACAGATACGCAGTATTTT.

This clonotype has at least ten counts. The genes are TRBV12-3 or TRBV12-4 and TRBJ2-1; no reliable D call. The V end was cut by 6 bases, the J end by 3 bases, with 9 bases between. The CDR3 spans 13 residues. The DNA of the CDR3 is TGTGCCAGCAGCCTGGGCCGCTACAATGAGCAGTTCTTC. Amino acids: CASSLGRYNEQFF.

In its sample, this clonotype was seen many times. The V and J genes are TRBV11-2 and TRBJ2-3; unclear D gene. Germline CDR1 is SGHAT and CDR2 is FQNNGV. Trimming cost V 0 bases and J 4 bases, with 11 bases left between them. The CDR3 sequence is 15 residues long. The CDR3 loop is CASSLDSMAADTQYF. The CDR3 DNA follows: TGTGCCAGCAGCTTAGATTCGATGGCAGCAGATACGCAGTATTTT.

There are many counts of this clonotype. The V call is TRBV29-1, the J call TRBJ2-3; TRBD2 matches 11 bases. V was clipped by 3 bases and J by 0 bases; unmatched bases: 5. Germline V gene sequence: CDR1 SQVTM, CDR2 ANQGSEA. CDR3 length: 16 amino acids. CDR3 sequence reads: CSVEKTSGVSTDTQYF. The CDR3 region has the DNA TGCAGCGTTGAGAAGACTAGCGGGGTGAGCACAGATACGCAGTATTTT.

This clonotype was observed many times. J is TRBJ2-3 and V is TRBV6-2 or TRBV6-3; possibly TRBD1 or TRBD2 for D (5 bases each). Trimming shortened V by 2 bases and J by 7 bases, and 19 bases separated the two germline ends. The germline CDR1 and CDR2 sequences are MNHEY and SVGEGT. The CDR3 is made up of 16 amino acids. This CDR3 reads CASSYPPGREKNTQYF. The CDR3 DNA follows: TGTGCCAGCAGTTACCCCCCCGGCAGGGAGAAAAATACGCAGTATTTT.

The genes are TRBV6-1 and TRBJ2-6, with 8 positions matching TRBD1. The trim removed 6 bases at V and 1 base at J, leaving 11 bases unmatched. Germline CDR1 reads MNHNS; CDR2 reads SASEGT. The CDR3 has 18 residues. CDR3 loop: CASRTTGVIRSGANVLTF. As DNA, the CDR3 is TGTGCCAGCAGGACGACAGGGGTCATCAGATCTGGGGCCAACGTCCTGACTTTC.

Remarks on this clonotype: An end of the junction differs from the germline gene, which may be a read error. The gene calls are TRBV7-7 and TRBJ2-5; D gene ambiguous. CDR1 SSHAT and CDR2 FNYEAQ come from the germline V gene (reference sequence). The CDR3 contains 16 residues. CDR3 in amino acids: CASSSTTPFGRETQYF. CDR3 in DNA: TGTGCTAGCAGCTCAACTACGCCTTTCGGGCGGGAGACCCAGTACTTC.

This clonotype has only a few counts. V is TRBV30 and J is TRBJ2-7; D gene uncertain. Deletions cut 0 bases from V and 3 bases from J, with 9 bases between. The germline V gene encodes CDR1 GTSNPN and CDR2 SVGIG (reference sequence). This CDR3 region has 13 residues. CDR3 loop: CAWSVYTNYEQYF. The CDR3 DNA is TGTGCCTGGAGTGTATACACGAACTACGAGCAGTACTTC.

This clonotype was picked up a small number of times. The V call is TRBV5-1, the J call TRBJ1-3, with 8 positions matching TRBD1. The germline V gene encodes CDR1 SGHRS and CDR2 YFSETQ. After removal of 1 base from V and 8 bases from J, the junction contained 11 bases not matched to a gene. The CDR3 contains 16 residues. This CDR3 reads CASSLIPGQAQDTIYF. CDR3 DNA sequence: TGCGCCAGCAGCTTGATACCGGGACAGGCGCAAGACACCATATATTTT.

This clonotype appeared many times. V is TRBV28 and J is TRBJ1-4; D not certain. CDR3 size: 12 residues. Germline CDR1 reads MDHEN; CDR2 reads SYDVKM. Trimming pared 4 bases from V and 10 bases from J, leaving 10 bases between. The CDR3 bases are TGTGCCAGCAGTTCTCCCTTGTCAAAACTGTTTTTT. It encodes CASSSPLSKLFF.

The V gene is TRBV6-1, the J gene TRBJ2-1; the D gene is possibly TRBD1 (6 bases). V was shortened by 6 bases and J by 6 bases, with 12 bases between the two germline ends. CDR1 and CDR2 from the germline V gene are MNHNS and SASEGT. The CDR3 loop spans 13 amino acids. The CDR3 is CASRRDTGNEQFF. For the CDR3, the DNA is TGTGCCAGCAGAAGGGACACGGGCAATGAGCAGTTCTTC.

In this sample, this clonotype turned up a few times. The V and J genes are TRBV24-1 and TRBJ2-1, with D uncertain. From germline, CDR1 is KGHDR and CDR2 SFDVKD. The CDR3 length is 16 residues. V lost 2 bases and J lost 0, with 10 bases in between. The CDR3 loop reads CATSDYEAFSYNEQFF. The CDR3 DNA reads TGTGCCACCAGTGATTATGAGGCCTTCTCCTACAATGAGCAGTTCTTC.

This clonotype was recorded at least ten times. V and J are TRBV20-1 and TRBJ1-3; no firm D call. The germline CDR1 and CDR2 sequences are DFQATT and SNEGSKA (reference sequence). The ends were cut back, 6 bases at V and 7 bases at J, with 7 bases in the middle. The CDR3 is 10 residues long. CDR3 coding DNA: TGCAGTGCGGTCCAGAACACCATATATTTT. Protein sequence: CSAVQNTIYF.

This clonotype was detected many times. V usage is TRBV20-1 and J usage is TRBJ2-5, with D perhaps being TRBD1 or TRBD2 (5 bases each). V was pared by 6 bases and J by 2 bases, with 19 bases between. The CDR3 spans 15 residues. CDR1 DFQATT and CDR2 SNEGSKA come from the germline V gene (reference sequence). The CDR3 nucleotides are TGCAGTGCAAAAACACCGGGACGTACTCAAGAGACCCAGTACTTC. It translates to CSAKTPGRTQETQYF.

This chain uses TRBV19 with TRBJ2-1; 7 nucleotides agree with TRBD1. Germline V CDR1 and CDR2: LNHDA, SQIVND (reference sequence). The CDR3 runs 14 residues. With 8 bases clipped from V and 3 bases from J, the junction kept 7 bases outside the gene matches. The CDR3 region has the DNA TGTGCCAGTTGCCCGGGACAGAACTACAATGAGCAGTTCTTC. Its translation: CASCPGQNYNEQFF.

Worth noting for this clonotype: One junction end does not reproduce the germline sequence, and a read error may be involved. V gene TRBV5-1 combines with J gene TRBJ2-1, with D maybe TRBD1 (6 bases). This CDR3 comprises 15 residues. CDR1 and CDR2 from the germline V gene are SGHRS and YFSETQ. The CDR3 coding sequence is TGTGCCAGCAGCCTTATGGCAGGGGCATACAATGAGCAGTTCTTC. It yields the protein CASSLMAGAYNEQFF.

This clonotype occurred a few times. This chain connects TRBV20-1 to TRBJ2-1; TRBD2 matches at 8 bases. Germline CDR1 is DFQATT and CDR2 is SNEGSKA (reference sequence). Losses at the gene ends were 7 bases for V and 4 bases for J; bases not matched to a gene: 9. CDR3 length equals 14 residues. For the CDR3, the DNA is TGCAGTGTCCCCGGGAGGGTAATATACAATGAGCAGTTCTTC. Translating gives CSVPGRVIYNEQFF.

This clonotype was counted only a few times. This rearrangement joins TRBV19 to TRBJ1-5; tentatively, D is TRBD1 (5 bases). The CDR3 contains 15 residues. The ends were cut back, 3 bases at V and 3 bases at J, with 12 bases in the middle. Germline lookup yields CDR1 LNHDA and CDR2 SQIVND (reference sequence). The CDR3 coding sequence is TGTGCCAGTAGTATCCCGTATGGGGCCAATCAGCCCCAGCATTTT. Translation gives CASSIPYGANQPQHF.

To note about this clonotype: Given a much more abundant clone one base away, this may be a read error. This chain uses TRBV3-1 with TRBJ2-7; no definite D call. The CDR3 runs 14 residues. The germline gives CDR1 LGHDT, CDR2 YNNKEL (reference sequence). CDR3 loop: CASSPLLGSNEQHF. The CDR3 nucleotides read TGTGCCAGCAGTCCTCTGCTGGGCTCCAACGAGCAGCACTTC.

The V gene is TRBV24-1, the J gene TRBJ2-1; D not certain. Germline assignment: CDR1 KGHDR and CDR2 SFDVKD. This CDR3 comprises 15 residues. Trimming removed 5 bases from V and 7 bases from J, with 17 bases in between. CDR3 sequence (DNA): TGTGCCACCAGTGGTCCTGCCCGGAAAGGGAATGAGCAGTTCTTC. This sequence encodes CATSGPARKGNEQFF.

This clonotype has just a few counts. The chain uses TRBV11-2 and TRBJ2-7; 10 nucleotides line up with TRBD2. The germline V gene has CDR1 SGHAT and CDR2 FQNNGV. CDR3 length equals 14 residues. The trim removed 2 bases at V and 5 bases at J, leaving 3 bases unmatched. CDR3 nucleotide sequence: TGTGCCAGCAGCTTAATAGCGGGAGGAAACGAGCAGTACTTC. The encoded protein is CASSLIAGGNEQYF.

The sample holds many counts of this clonotype. The chain joins TRBV12-3 or TRBV12-4 to TRBJ2-1, with D possibly TRBD1 on 5 matching bases. V lost 1 base and J 7 bases, leaving 11 bases between the germline ends. The CDR3 is 14 amino acids. DNA of the CDR3: TGTGCCAGCAGTTTAGGAACAGGACGGAATGAGCAGTTCTTC. Protein: CASSLGTGRNEQFF.

The chain carries TRBV7-2 and TRBJ2-1, with TRBD2 identical over 10 bases. Germline CDR1 SGHTA, CDR2 FQGNSA. CDR3 size: 14 residues. The junction had 11 bases not matched to a gene; V was cut back by 6 bases and J by 12 bases. CDR3 in amino acids: CASRLTSGSAGQFF. The CDR3 coding sequence is TGTGCCAGCAGGTTGACTAGCGGGTCGGCCGGGCAGTTCTTC. The full variable domain, with the rest looked up from reference TRBV7-2 and TRBJ2-1, is GAGVSQSPSNKVTEKGKDVELRCDPISGHTALYWYRQSLGQGLEFLIYFQGNSAPDKSGLPSDRFSAERTGGSVSTLTIQRTQQEDSAVYLCASRLTSGSAGQFFGPGTRLTVL.

The V gene is TRBV3-1, the J gene TRBJ2-6, with D perhaps TRBD2 (6 bases). The CDR3 contains 16 residues. Germline lookup yields CDR1 LGHDT and CDR2 YNNKEL (reference sequence). V was trimmed by 3 bases and J by 3 bases, leaving 12 bases between them. The CDR3, as DNA: TGTGCCAGCAGCCAGGGACTGGGTTATGGGGCCAACGTCCTGACTTTC. Encoded protein: CASSQGLGYGANVLTF.

V usage is TRBV19 and J usage is TRBJ2-5; D is unclear. The germline CDR1 and CDR2 sequences are LNHDA and SQIVND (reference sequence). V lost 6 bases and J 0 bases, leaving 8 bases between the germline ends. The CDR3 is made up of 13 amino acids. The CDR3 loop reads CASRKEHQETQYF. In nucleotides, the CDR3 is TGTGCCAGTAGGAAGGAACACCAAGAGACCCAGTACTTC.

This clonotype came up many times. The chain recombines TRBV30 with TRBJ1-2; 7 bases map to TRBD1. The CDR3 length is 14 residues. CDR1 and CDR2 (germline): GTSNPN, SVGIG (reference sequence). V shed 4 bases and J 6 bases; nucleotides not matched to a gene: 11. The CDR3 here is CAWTHGRGRHGYTF. CDR3 DNA sequence: TGTGCCTGGACCCACGGGAGGGGGCGACATGGCTACACCTTC.

V is TRBV30 and J is TRBJ1-1; D remains unclear. Trimming left V 2 bases short and J 9 bases short, with 13 bases between. Germline-derived CDR1 and CDR2 are GTSNPN and SVGIG (reference sequence). The CDR3 is made up of 12 amino acids. The CDR3 reads CAWSSKTGKAFF. The CDR3 coding sequence is TGTGCCTGGAGTAGCAAAACCGGAAAAGCTTTCTTT.

Ten or more counts support this clonotype. V usage is TRBV28 and J usage is TRBJ2-3, with a weak D call TRBD2 (6 bases). Germline V CDR1 and CDR2: MDHEN, SYDVKM. The CDR3 spans 12 residues. Trimming stripped 8 bases from V and 6 bases from J, with 12 bases between. In DNA form, the CDR3 reads TGTGCCAGCGATTCTAGCGACGATACGCAGTATTTT. Translation: CASDSSDDTQYF.